These 17 T cell receptor beta chains originate from one sample sequenced in a study of blood T cell repertoires in COVID-19. Method: immunoSEQ multiplex PCR; TCRdb's copy keeps in-frame clones and lacks some. The profile shows more than 150,000 clones, approximately 94% of them singletons. Material for sequencing was peripheral blood. These receptors were collected from a young man with COVID-19, enrolled during active disease.

This rearrangement joins TRBV5-6 to TRBJ2-3; 10 bases align to TRBD2. This CDR3 contains 16 residues. After removal of 3 bases from V and 2 bases from J, the junction contained 6 bases not matched to a gene. Germline V lookup: CDR1 SGHDT, CDR2 YYEEEE. The CDR3 DNA is TGTGCCAGCAGCTATACTAGCGGGGCCACCACAGATACGCAGTATTTT. It yields the protein CASSYTSGATTDTQYF.

V gene TRBV5-6 combines with J gene TRBJ2-5; no clear D gene. Germline-derived CDR1 and CDR2 are SGHDT and YYEEEE. V lost 3 bases and J 5 bases, leaving 17 bases between the germline ends. The CDR3 is 15 residues long. The CDR3 bases are TGTGCCAGCAGCTCTAATAGACTCGTCCTGGAGACCCAGTACTTC. The encoded protein is CASSSNRLVLETQYF.

V gene TRBV19 combines with J gene TRBJ1-4; 7 bases line up with TRBD1. This CDR3 is 14 amino acids long. The ends lost 10 bases at V and 8 bases at J; junction bases unmatched: 13. The germline CDR1 and CDR2 sequences are LNHDA and SQIVND (reference sequence). CDR3 loop: CATRSRDRQEKLFF. The DNA for the CDR3 is TGTGCCACCAGAAGCAGGGACAGACAAGAAAAACTGTTTTTT.

The chain carries TRBV4-1 and TRBJ1-2, with D possibly TRBD1 on 6 matching bases. The CDR3 length is 13 residues. V was trimmed by 1 base and J by 8 bases, leaving 11 bases between them. Germline V gives CDR1 MGHRA, CDR2 YSYEKL. CDR3 amino acids: CASSQVRTDGYTF. The DNA of the CDR3 is TGCGCCAGCAGCCAAGTGAGGACAGACGGCTACACCTTC.

This chain connects TRBV25-1 to TRBJ1-4, with D perhaps matching TRBD1 (5 bases). V shed 6 bases and J shed 6 bases, with 20 bases lying between them. The CDR3 loop spans 16 amino acids. CDR1 MGHDK and CDR2 SYGVNS come from the germline V gene. The CDR3 region has the DNA TGTGCCAGCAGCGCCCACGGGACTCCTGGCGATGAAAAACTGTTTTTT. This encodes CASSAHGTPGDEKLFF. Supplemented by reference TRBV25-1 and TRBJ1-4, the full variable domain reads EADIYQTPRYLVIGTGKKITLECSQTMGHDKMYWYQQDPGMELHLIHYSYGVNSTEKGDLSSESTVSRIRTEHFPLTLESARPSHTSQYLCASSAHGTPGDEKLFFGSGTQLSVL.

This rearrangement joins TRBV3-1 (or the pseudogene TRBV3-2) to TRBJ2-5; tentative D call: TRBD2 (5 bases). The CDR3 is made up of 17 amino acids. V lost 0 bases and J 2 bases, leaving 16 bases between the germline ends. CDR1 LGHDT and CDR2 YNNKEL come from the germline V gene (reference sequence). CDR3 in DNA: TGTGCCAGCAGCCAAGATCGGTGGACTTCTCCTCAAGAGACCCAGTACTTC. This translates into CASSQDRWTSPQETQYF.

V gene TRBV5-1 combines with J gene TRBJ1-2; unclear D gene. CDR1 is SGHRS, CDR2 YFSETQ, per germline. V was clipped by 0 bases and J by 2 bases, with 11 bases between them. The CDR3 contains 15 residues. The CDR3 loop reads CASSLGQENNYGYTF. The DNA of the CDR3 is TGCGCCAGCAGCTTGGGTCAGGAAAACAACTATGGCTACACCTTC.

The chain combines TRBV27 with TRBJ2-7, with TRBD1 identical over 8 bases. The ends lost 2 bases at V and 5 bases at J; junction bases unmatched: 2. The CDR3 consists of 13 residues. Germline CDR1 is MNHEY and CDR2 is SMNVEV (reference sequence). The CDR3 bases are TGTGCCAGCAGTTTAGACAGGGGCCACGAGCAGTACTTC. Translated: CASSLDRGHEQYF.

V gene TRBV19 combines with J gene TRBJ1-6, with 12 bases lining up with TRBD1. CDR1 and CDR2 (germline): LNHDA, SQIVND (reference sequence). The trim removed 3 bases at V and 0 bases at J, leaving 3 bases unmatched. The CDR3 consists of 18 residues. The CDR3, as DNA: TGTGCCAGTAGTATCTCGGGACAGGGGGCCTCCTATAATTCACCCCTCCACTTT. Amino acids: CASSISGQGASYNSPLHF.

The genes are TRBV10-3 and TRBJ2-1, with D tentatively TRBD2 (6 bases). The CDR3 covers 14 residues. Trimming shortened V by 10 bases and J by 0 bases, and 13 bases separated the two germline ends. CDR1 ENHRY and CDR2 SYGVKD come from the germline V gene. As DNA, the CDR3 is TGTGCCACCATTAGCGGAAACTCCTACAATGAGCAGTTCTTC. Protein sequence: CATISGNSYNEQFF.

This clone occurred once. The chain employs TRBV11-3 and TRBJ1-3; D not certain. V was cut by 4 bases and J by 4 bases, with 14 bases left in between. The CDR3 covers 15 residues. Looked up from germline, CDR1 is SGHNT and CDR2 is YENEEA. CDR3 DNA sequence: TGTGCCAGCAGCTCCGGTCCTTCTAGGGGAAACACCATATATTTT. Its translation is CASSSGPSRGNTIYF.

The chain couples TRBV7-6 to TRBJ2-2, with D possibly TRBD2 on 6 matching bases. Germline V gene data show CDR1 as SGHVS and CDR2 as FNYEAQ. There are 15 residues in the CDR3. V was shortened by 4 bases and J by 6 bases, with 15 bases between the two germline ends. The CDR3 reads CASSSRGGAPGELFF. The CDR3 DNA reads TGTGCCAGCAGCTCGCGGGGTGGGGCCCCCGGGGAGCTGTTTTTT.

The J gene is TRBJ1-4, the V gene TRBV2; a possible D gene is TRBD1 (5 bases). Trimming left V 6 bases short and J 8 bases short, with 25 bases between. The CDR3 extends over 17 amino acids. Germline V CDR1 and CDR2: SNHLY, FYNNEI. The CDR3 sequence: CASSQLKPTVQGEKLFF. As DNA, the CDR3 is TGTGCCAGCAGCCAATTGAAACCGACAGTACAAGGGGAAAAACTGTTTTTT.

This clone was counted a single time. The gene calls are TRBV7-6 and TRBJ2-6, with D possibly TRBD2 on 5 matching bases. The V gene lost 5 bases and the J gene lost 2 bases, with 13 bases spanning the gap. CDR1 and CDR2 (germline): SGHVS, FNYEAQ. This CDR3 contains 16 residues. The CDR3 protein is CASSLAAGPGANVLTF. The CDR3 nucleotides are TGTGCCAGCAGCCTCGCGGCGGGCCCTGGGGCCAACGTCCTGACTTTC.

As to this clone: A read error may produce the germline difference seen at one junction end. CDR3 DNA sequence: TGTGCCAGCAGCTTACCCCCGTTCTTC. Its protein product is CASSLPPFF. This sequence joins TRBV11-3 and TRBJ2-7; no firm D call. CDR1 and CDR2 (germline): SGHNT, YENEEA. The CDR3 runs to 9 residues. Supplemented by reference TRBV11-3 and TRBJ2-7, the full variable domain reads EAGVVQSPRYKIIEKKQPVAFWCNPISGHNTLYWYLQNLGQGPELLIRYENEEAVDDSQLPKDRFSAERLKGVDSTLKIQPAELGDSAVYLCASSLPPFFGPGTRLTVT.

This chain joins TRBV14 and TRBJ2-2, with D possibly matching TRBD1 (8 bases). The germline V gene has CDR1 SGHDN and CDR2 FVKESK. CDR3 length: 16 amino acids. Between the trimmed V and J ends, which lost 3 bases and 4 bases, there was a span of 15 bases. This CDR3 reads CASSQLTGGGTGELFF. For the CDR3, the DNA is TGTGCCAGCAGCCAGCTCACAGGGGGGGGCACCGGGGAGCTGTTTTTT.

This sequence joins TRBV5-4 and TRBJ2-3; D remains ambiguous. V gave up 5 bases and J gave up 1 base, with 17 bases separating them. This CDR3 spans 16 amino acids. Germline CDR1 SGHNT, CDR2 YYREEE (reference sequence). In nucleotides, the CDR3 is TGTGCCAGCAGTTCGCTCGGGTACGATGGCACAGATACGCAGTATTTT. As protein: CASSSLGYDGTDTQYF.